This TCR beta chain is drawn from a study of T cells after yellow fever vaccination. Background on the study: In the case of low-cell-number fractions, SMART-Seq v4 Ultra Low Input was used for preparation.

Germline V gene data show CDR1 as SGHVS and CDR2 as FQNEAQ. The V and J ends lost 0 bases and 5 bases, in that order; junction bases with no gene match: 12. The CDR3 runs to 18 residues. Study findings and constraints: Clonotypes appearing in both CD4 and CD8 compartments existed, and their share was small. Weaker, the secondary response had a peak occurring faster, on day 5 versus 15. Most primary-vaccination clones reappeared after the booster (approximately 95% CD4, 88% CD8).

This clonotype was observed at least ten times. Its antigen is as yet unknown. MiXCR, applied by TCRdb to the 5' RACE reads, yields one record per CDR3 protein. The sample consists of approximately 550,000 distinct CDR3 sequences, around an eighth of them appearing once. V is TRBV7-8 and J is TRBJ2-5, with 10 positions matching TRBD1. The sequence came from a man between 25 and 39 years old who received the YFV17D yellow fever vaccine. The sequencing here drew on PBMCs, taken on the day of the yellow fever booster vaccination. The DNA for the CDR3 is TGTGCCAGCAGCTTAGCCGGGACAGGGGAGCGGTTAGGCGAGACCCAGTACTTC. Its translation is CASSLAGTGERLGETQYF.